This is a list of T cell receptor beta chains from one sample in a study of identical twins. One entry per CDR3 protein results from TCRdb running MiXCR on the 5' RACE reads. Among around 290,000 distinct CDR3 sequences, 8% to 9.5% were seen once, and the ten largest hold approximately 6.5%. This sample also belongs to another study, concerning yellow fever vaccine responses in identical twins.

The source material was CD8+ T cells sorted from blood. The receptors were gathered from a woman younger than 35 in good health. Both conserved end residues are part of each CDR3. Fields, in order: clone size, J gene, V gene, D gene, CDR3 DNA, CDR3 protein. D genes are given only for firm matches. A clone size is listed for some rows: how often the clone was seen (once, few, many), or a class if it is expanded.

- TRBJ2-2 TRBV30 - TGTGCCTGGAGTGGCCAGGTAGCCGGGGAGCTGTTTTTT CAWSGQVAGELFF
few TRBJ2-7 TRBV29-1 - TGCAGCGTTGAAGATAGGGGGGAGGGCTACGAGCAGTACTTC CSVEDRGEGYEQYF
few TRBJ2-2 TRBV6-5 TRBD2 TGTGCCAGCAGTTACAAGCCAGCGGGGGAAACGAACACCGGGGAGCTGTTTTTT CASSYKPAGETNTGELFF
many TRBJ2-5 TRBV12-3/TRBV12-4 - TGTGCCAGCAGCCCCCGGGAGTACCAAGAGACCCAGTACTTC CASSPREYQETQYF
many TRBJ2-2 TRBV29-1 - TGCAGCGTTTTCCACGCGAACACCGGGGAGCTGTTTTTT CSVFHANTGELFF
few TRBJ1-3 TRBV12-3/TRBV12-4 TRBD1 TGTGCCAGCACCCTTTGGGGGGACAGGGGGCTTGGAAACACCATATATTTT CASTLWGDRGLGNTIYF
- TRBJ1-2 TRBV10-3 - TGTGCCATCAGTGAATTGACGGACTACTACACCTTC CAISELTDYYTF
- TRBJ2-3 TRBV5-1 TRBD2 TGCGCCAGCAGCTTTAACCCCGCTAGCGGGAGTTCAGATACGCAGTATTTT CASSFNPASGSSDTQYF
- TRBJ2-2 TRBV5-6 - TGTGCCAGCAGCTTGGTTGCGGACGGGGAGCTGTTTTTT CASSLVADGELFF
- TRBJ2-3 TRBV29-1 - TGCAGCGTTGAAGCAGGCGACACAGATACGCAGTATTTT CSVEAGDTDTQYF
many TRBJ2-5 TRBV29-1 - TGCAGCGTCTGCCCCCTAGCCGAGGAGGAGACCCAGTACTTC CSVCPLAEEETQYF
many TRBJ2-7 TRBV29-1 - TGCAGCGTTACAGGGATAGAAACCTACGAGCAGTACTTC CSVTGIETYEQYF
many TRBJ2-1 TRBV4-2 TRBD2 TGCGCCAGCAGCCAAGATCCTAGCGGTCACAATGAGCAGTTCTTC CASSQDPSGHNEQFF
- TRBJ2-5 TRBV20-1 - TGCACAGGGGACCAACTGGAGACCCAGTACTTC CTGDQLETQYF
many TRBJ2-3 TRBV3-1 - TGTGCCAGCAGCCAAGGGGATACGCAGTATTTT CASSQGDTQYF
- TRBJ2-6 TRBV2 - TGTGCCACCGAAAGGGAAATACTGGGAAGGGGGGCCAACGTCCTGACTTTC CATEREILGRGANVLTF
- TRBJ2-2 TRBV7-3 - TGTGCCAGCAGCTTAATCGGGTACACCGGGGAGCTGTTTTTT CASSLIGYTGELFF
many TRBJ1-4 TRBV7-9 - TGTGCCAGCAGCTCTATAGATACACTGTTTTTT CASSSIDTLFF
- TRBJ2-1 TRBV19 TRBD2 TGTGCCAGACGACTAGCGGGATGGTACAATGAGCAGTTCTTC CARRLAGWYNEQFF
few TRBJ2-7 TRBV4-3 - TGCGCCAGCAGCCAAGGGGGTGTGTACGTGCAGTACTTC CASSQGGVYVQYF
many TRBJ2-2 TRBV10-3 - TGTGCCATCAGTGAGTTGTCGGAGAACACCGGGGAGCTGTTTTTT CAISELSENTGELFF
- TRBJ1-6 TRBV2 - TGTGCCAGCACGCGGACGGTCTCCTATAATTCACCCCTCCACTTT CASTRTVSYNSPLHF
- TRBJ2-7 TRBV7-2 - TGTGCCAGCAGCTTAGACCTGACCTCCTACGAGCAGTACTTC CASSLDLTSYEQYF
many TRBJ2-7 TRBV27 - TGTGCCAGCAGTTTCAACAGGAGAGACTACGAGCAGTACTTC CASSFNRRDYEQYF
few TRBJ1-4 TRBV2 - TGTGCCAGCAAAGCCTTTAATGAAAAACTGTTTTTT CASKAFNEKLFF
many TRBJ2-7 TRBV6-6 - TGTGCCAGCAGTTACTCAGGGATTTACGAGCAGTACTTC CASSYSGIYEQYF
- TRBJ2-3 TRBV29-1 TRBD2 TGCAGCGTTGAAATAGCGGGAGAATCAGATACGCAGTATTTT CSVEIAGESDTQYF
many TRBJ1-1 TRBV7-3 - TGTGCCAGCAGCTTAAACGTAGGTGTAGGGGTGAACACTGAAGCTTTCTTT CASSLNVGVGVNTEAFF
few TRBJ1-1 TRBV12-3/TRBV12-4 - TGTGCCAGCAGTCGTTTACAGGGGAACACTGAAGCTTTCTTT CASSRLQGNTEAFF
many TRBJ2-7 TRBV27 TRBD2 TGTGCCAGCAGTTTGACTAGCGGGCCGTACGAGCAGTACTTC CASSLTSGPYEQYF
few TRBJ2-7 TRBV13 - TGTGCCAGCAGCTTAAGATTCGGTGACTACGAGCAGTACTTC CASSLRFGDYEQYF
- TRBJ2-3 TRBV27 TRBD2 TGTGCCAGCAGTATATTCCTAGCGGGGGGGCGGACAGATACGCAGTATTTT CASSIFLAGGRTDTQYF
many TRBJ2-1 TRBV13 TRBD2 TGTGCCAGCAGCCCCCGCGGACTAGCGGTACTCAATGAGCAGTTCTTC CASSPRGLAVLNEQFF
- TRBJ2-7 TRBV4-3 TRBD2 TGCGCCAGCAGCCCTTCTCCGGGAGGGCTGGGCGAGCAGTACTTC CASSPSPGGLGEQYF
many TRBJ2-6 TRBV15 - TGTGCCACCCCCTCAGGTTCTGGGGCCAACGTCCTGACTTTC CATPSGSGANVLTF
few TRBJ2-2 TRBV12-5 TRBD1 TGTGCTAGTGGTTTGGGACAGGGGATAACCGGGGAGCTGTTTTTT CASGLGQGITGELFF
- TRBJ2-5 TRBV5-5 TRBD1 TGTGCCAGCAGCTGGAGGGGACAGGGGTTGGAGACCCAGTACTTC CASSWRGQGLETQYF
few TRBJ1-3 TRBV20-1 - TGCAGTGCTCCCTCGGGGACTGGAAACACCATATATTTT CSAPSGTGNTIYF
many TRBJ1-2 TRBV10-3 - TGTGCCATCAGTGAGTCGCTGTATGGCTACACCTTC CAISESLYGYTF
many TRBJ2-5 TRBV7-9 - TGTGCCAGCAGCCCCTCTTACGGGGAGGCACTTCAAGAGACCCAGTACTTC CASSPSYGEALQETQYF
few TRBJ1-5 TRBV19 - TGTGCCAGTAGTATGTACAGGGAAAGTAATCAGCCCCAGCATTTT CASSMYRESNQPQHF